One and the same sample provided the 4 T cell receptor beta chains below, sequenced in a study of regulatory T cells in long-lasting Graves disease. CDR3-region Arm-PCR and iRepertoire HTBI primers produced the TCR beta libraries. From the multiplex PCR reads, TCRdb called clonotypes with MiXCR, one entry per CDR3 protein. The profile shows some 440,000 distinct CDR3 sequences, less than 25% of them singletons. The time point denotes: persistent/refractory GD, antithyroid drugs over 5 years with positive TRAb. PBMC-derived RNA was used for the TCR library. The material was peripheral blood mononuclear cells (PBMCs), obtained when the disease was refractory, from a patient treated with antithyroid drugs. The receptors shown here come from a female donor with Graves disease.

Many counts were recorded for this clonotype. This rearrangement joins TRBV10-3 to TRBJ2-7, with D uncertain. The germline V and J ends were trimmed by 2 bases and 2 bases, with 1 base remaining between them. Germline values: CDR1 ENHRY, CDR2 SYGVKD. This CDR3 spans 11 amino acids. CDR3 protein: CAISETYEQYF. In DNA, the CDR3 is TGTGCCATCAGTGAGACCTACGAGCAGTACTTC.

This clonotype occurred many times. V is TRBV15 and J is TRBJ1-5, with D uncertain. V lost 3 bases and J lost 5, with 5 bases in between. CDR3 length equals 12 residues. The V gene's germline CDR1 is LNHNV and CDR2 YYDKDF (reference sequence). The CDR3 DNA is TGTGCCACCAGCAGGGGAGATCAGCCCCAGCATTTT. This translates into CATSRGDQPQHF.

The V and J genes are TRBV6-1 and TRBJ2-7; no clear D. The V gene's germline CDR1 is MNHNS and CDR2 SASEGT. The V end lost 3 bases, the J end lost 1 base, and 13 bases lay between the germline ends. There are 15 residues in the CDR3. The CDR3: CASSDRTGPSYEQYF. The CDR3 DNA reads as TGTGCCAGCAGTGATCGGACGGGCCCTTCCTACGAGCAGTACTTC.

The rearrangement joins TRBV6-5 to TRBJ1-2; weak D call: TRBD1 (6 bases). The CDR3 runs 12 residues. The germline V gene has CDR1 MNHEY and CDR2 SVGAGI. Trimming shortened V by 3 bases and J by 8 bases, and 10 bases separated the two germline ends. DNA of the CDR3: TGTGCCAGCAGTTATGGGACACGGGGCTACACCTTC. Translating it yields CASSYGTRGYTF.